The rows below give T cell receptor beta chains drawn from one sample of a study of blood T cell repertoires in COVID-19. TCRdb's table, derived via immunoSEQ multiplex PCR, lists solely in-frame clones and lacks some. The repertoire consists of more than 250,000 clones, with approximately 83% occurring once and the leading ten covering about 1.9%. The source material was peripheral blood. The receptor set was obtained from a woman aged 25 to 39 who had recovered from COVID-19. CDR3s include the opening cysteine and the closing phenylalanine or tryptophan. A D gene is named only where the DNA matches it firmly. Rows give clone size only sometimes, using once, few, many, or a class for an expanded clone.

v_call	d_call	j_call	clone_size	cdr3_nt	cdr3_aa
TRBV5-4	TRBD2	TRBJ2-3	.	TGTGCCAGCAGCGCTCCTAGCGGGGGCACAGATACGCAGTATTTT	CASSAPSGGTDTQYF
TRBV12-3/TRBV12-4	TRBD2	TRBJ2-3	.	TGTGCCAGCAGTAGCGGGGGGAGGGATACGCAGTATTTT	CASSSGGRDTQYF
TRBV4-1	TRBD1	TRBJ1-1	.	TGCGCCAGCAGCCCGAGACAGGGAACGAGCACTGAAGCTTTCTTT	CASSPRQGTSTEAFF
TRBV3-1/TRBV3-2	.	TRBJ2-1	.	TGTGCCAGCAGCCAAGAAGTGGCTGACAATGAGCAGTTCTTC	CASSQEVADNEQFF
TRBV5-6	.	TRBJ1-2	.	TGTGCCAGCAGCTTGCAGGGTGTTGGCTACACCTTC	CASSLQGVGYTF
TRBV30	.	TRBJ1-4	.	TGTGCCTGGAGTGTTAATATCGTAGCAACTAATGAAAAACTGTTTTTT	CAWSVNIVATNEKLFF
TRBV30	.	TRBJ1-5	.	TGTGCCTGGAGGGAGCAGGGCAACAATCAGCCCCAGCATTTT	CAWREQGNNQPQHF
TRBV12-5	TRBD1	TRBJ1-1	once	TGTGCTAGTGGTTTGGTTATGGGGACAGGGGGTGAAATCATGAACACTGAAGCTTTCTTT	CASGLVMGTGGEIMNTEAFF
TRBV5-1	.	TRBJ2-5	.	TGCGCCAGCGGACAGCCTCAAGAGACCCAGTACTTC	CASGQPQETQYF
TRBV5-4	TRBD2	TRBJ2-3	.	TGTGCCAGCAGCTCGGGACTAGCGGGAGCAGATACGCAGTATTTT	CASSSGLAGADTQYF
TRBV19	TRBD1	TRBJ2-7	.	TGTGCCAGTAGTATAAGGACAGGGGCTTCTTGGGAGCAGTACTTC	CASSIRTGASWEQYF
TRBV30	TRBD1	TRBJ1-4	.	TGTGCCTGGAGTGTAGACAGGGTATTTGAAAAACTGTTTTTT	CAWSVDRVFEKLFF
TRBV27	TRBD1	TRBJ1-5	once	TGTGCCAGCAGCACTTTGGGACAGGGGAGATTTGGGAATCAGCCCCAGCATTTT	CASSTLGQGRFGNQPQHF
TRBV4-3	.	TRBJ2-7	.	TGCGCCAGCAGCCAAGATAGGCAGGGGTACGAGCAGTACTTC	CASSQDRQGYEQYF
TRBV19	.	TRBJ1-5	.	TGTGCCAGTAGTATAGGAGGTGAGAGCAATCAGCCCCAGCATTTT	CASSIGGESNQPQHF
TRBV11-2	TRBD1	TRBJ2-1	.	TGTGCCAGCAGCGTCGGGACAGGTCACTACAATGAGCAGTTCTTC	CASSVGTGHYNEQFF
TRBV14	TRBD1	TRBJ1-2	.	TGTGCCAGCAGCCAGAGGCCGGGACAGGGTGGCTATGGCTACACCTTC	CASSQRPGQGGYGYTF
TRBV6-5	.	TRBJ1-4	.	TGTGCCAGCAGTTACTCGAACAGAGTTGGGAATGAAAAACTGTTTTTT	CASSYSNRVGNEKLFF
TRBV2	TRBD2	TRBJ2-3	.	TGTGCCAGCAGTACGGGACTAGGAACAGATACGCAGTATTTT	CASSTGLGTDTQYF
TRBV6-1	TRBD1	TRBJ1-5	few	TGTGCCAGCAGTGATGGGGGGACAGGGGTTCGGCCCCAGCATTTT	CASSDGGTGVRPQHF
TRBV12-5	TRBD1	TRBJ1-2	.	TGTGCTAGTGGATCCGGGACAGGGAACTATGGCTACACCTTC	CASGSGTGNYGYTF
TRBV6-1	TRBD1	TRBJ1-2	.	TGTGCCAGCAGTGAGGGGACAGGGGGGAGCTATGGCTACACCTTC	CASSEGTGGSYGYTF
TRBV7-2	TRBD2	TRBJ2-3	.	TGTGCCAGCAGCTTGACTAGCGGGGGGGCTTTGTTCACAGATACGCAGTATTTT	CASSLTSGGALFTDTQYF
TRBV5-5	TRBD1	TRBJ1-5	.	TGTGCCAGCAGCTTGTTCCAGGGGGCAATTTCGGCCCAGCATTTT	CASSLFQGAISAQHF
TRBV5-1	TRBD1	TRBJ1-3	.	TGCGCCAGCAGCCTACAGGGGGCTGACACCATATATTTT	CASSLQGADTIYF
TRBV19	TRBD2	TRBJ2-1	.	TGTGCCAGTAGTTTAGCGGGAGGGACCTACAATGAGCAGTTCTTC	CASSLAGGTYNEQFF
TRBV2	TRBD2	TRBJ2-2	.	TGTGCCAGCAGTGGGACTAGCGTCAACACCGGGGAGCTGTTTTTT	CASSGTSVNTGELFF
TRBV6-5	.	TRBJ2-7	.	TGTGCCAGCAGTCCACTGTCCCGCTCCTACGAGCAGTACTTC	CASSPLSRSYEQYF
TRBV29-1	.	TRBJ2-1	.	TGCAGCGTTGTTCGGGTTACCTACAATGAGCAGTTCTTC	CSVVRVTYNEQFF
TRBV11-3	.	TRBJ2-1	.	TGTGCCAGCAGCCCGAGGGGGTACAATGAGCAGTTCTTC	CASSPRGYNEQFF
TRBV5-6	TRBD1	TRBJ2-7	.	TGTGCCAGCAGCTTGGGACAGGGGGGCGAGCAGTACTTC	CASSLGQGGEQYF
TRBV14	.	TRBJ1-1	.	TGTGCCAGCAGCCAACAGGGACTGTCGAGAACTTTCTTT	CASSQQGLSRTFF
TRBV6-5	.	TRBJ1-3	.	TGTGCCAGCAGTTACTCGGTCGCAGTAGGAAACACCATATATTTT	CASSYSVAVGNTIYF
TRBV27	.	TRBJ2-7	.	TGTGCCAGCAGTTTATGGCCAGGGTCCTCCTACGAGCAGTACTTC	CASSLWPGSSYEQYF
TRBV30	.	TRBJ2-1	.	TGTGCCTGGGTCTTGATTGGCGGTGAGCAGTTCTTC	CAWVLIGGEQFF
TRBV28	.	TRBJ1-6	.	TGTGCCAGCATCAAATCCGCGGGGACCTATAATTCACCCCTCCACTTT	CASIKSAGTYNSPLHF
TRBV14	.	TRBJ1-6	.	TGTGCCAGCAGCCAAGAGACGGGCAGGGGACATAATTCACCCCTCCACTTT	CASSQETGRGHNSPLHF
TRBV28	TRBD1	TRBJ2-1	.	TGTGCCAGCAGCCCGACAGGGTTGCAGTTCTTC	CASSPTGLQFF
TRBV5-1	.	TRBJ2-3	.	TGCGCCAGCAGCTTGGCTGCGAAAGTTGGCACAGATACGCAGTATTTT	CASSLAAKVGTDTQYF
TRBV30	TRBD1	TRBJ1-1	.	TGTGCCTGGACCGTACAGGACAGGACTAACACTGAAGCTTTCTTT	CAWTVQDRTNTEAFF
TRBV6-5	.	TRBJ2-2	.	TGTGCCAGCAGTTACTCTCTACCCCTAAACACCGGGGAGCTGTTTTTT	CASSYSLPLNTGELFF
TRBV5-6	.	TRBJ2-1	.	TGTGCCAGCAGCTTGGTTGGCCCCAATGAGCAGTTCTTC	CASSLVGPNEQFF
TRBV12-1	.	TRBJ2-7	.	TGTGCCAGCAGCTTGTTTAGCGGGGGCTCCTACGAGCAGTACTTC	CASSLFSGGSYEQYF
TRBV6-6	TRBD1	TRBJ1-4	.	TGTGCCAGCAGCCGAGGACAGGCTCCAACTAATGAAAAACTGTTTTTT	CASSRGQAPTNEKLFF
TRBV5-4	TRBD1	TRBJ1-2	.	TGTGCCAGCAGCCGCGGCAGGGGGTCTCCCACCCTCTCTTATGGCTACACCTTC	CASSRGRGSPTLSYGYTF
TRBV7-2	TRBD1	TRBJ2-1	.	TGTGCCAGCAGCTTTGCCGGGACAGCATCCTACAATGAGCAGTTCTTC	CASSFAGTASYNEQFF
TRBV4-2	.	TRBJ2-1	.	TGTGCCAGCAGCCAAGTGCGTGGTAATGAGCAGTTCTTC	CASSQVRGNEQFF
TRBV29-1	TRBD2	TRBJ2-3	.	TGCAGCGTTGTCCCGGGACTAGTTGGAGATACGCAGTATTTT	CSVVPGLVGDTQYF
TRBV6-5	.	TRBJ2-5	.	TGTGCCAGCAGTACAGGGCCGCAAGAGACCCAGTACTTC	CASSTGPQETQYF
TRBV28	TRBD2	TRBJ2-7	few	TGTGCCAGCAGTTTAGCTTCTAGCGGGGCAAGCTCCTACGAGCAGTACTTC	CASSLASSGASSYEQYF
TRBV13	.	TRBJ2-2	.	TGTGCCAGCAGCTCCCATAGCCCGCCGAAGCTGTTTTTT	CASSSHSPPKLFF
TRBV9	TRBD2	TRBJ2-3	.	TGTGCCAGCGGGCTAGCGGGAGAGCCAGATACGCAGTATTTT	CASGLAGEPDTQYF
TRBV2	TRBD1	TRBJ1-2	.	TGTGCCAGCGGACAGGGGGGGTTATATGGCTACACCTTC	CASGQGGLYGYTF
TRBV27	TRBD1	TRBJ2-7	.	TGTGCCAGCAGTTTAAGGACAGGGTCGGGACAGTACTTC	CASSLRTGSGQYF
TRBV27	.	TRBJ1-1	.	TGTGCCAGCAGCCGCTTTCAGGGAGGCACTGAAGCTTTCTTT	CASSRFQGGTEAFF
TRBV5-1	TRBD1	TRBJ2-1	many	TGCGCCAGCAGCTTGGAGGGACAGCTATACAATGAGCAGTTCTTC	CASSLEGQLYNEQFF
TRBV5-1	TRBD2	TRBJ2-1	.	TGCGCCAGCAGCTTGGGACTAGCGTTGAGCTCCTACAATGAGCAGTTCTTC	CASSLGLALSSYNEQFF
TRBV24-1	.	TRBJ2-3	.	TGTGCCACCATCCAGGGGAAGAATTTT	CATIQGKNF
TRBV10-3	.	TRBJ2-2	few	TGTGCCATCAGTGTCTACCAAGGGGAGCTGTTTTTT	CAISVYQGELFF